This T cell receptor beta chain emerged from a study of blood T cell repertoires in COVID-19. This clone was seen only once. Under the authors' procedure: Amplification with reference gene primers provided the estimates of nucleated cell counts. Repertoires were generated with immunoSEQ multiplex PCR, while TCRdb's copy carries only in-frame clones and drops some. The V and J calls and clone size come from that table; D and trimming were worked out from the DNA. In the table there are roughly 80,000 clones, roughly 90% of which are singletons. Germline V gene sequence: CDR1 MGHDK, CDR2 SYGVNS. Trimming removed 3 bases at V and 5 bases at J, with 16 bases between. The CDR3 covers 16 residues.

The sequencing sample was made of peripheral blood. The TCR sequence derives from a woman aged 80 or older with active or convalescent COVID-19. The chain is built from TRBV25-1 and TRBJ1-4; D gene unclear. The CDR3 spells CASSDRIRTGNEKLFF. The CDR3, as DNA: TGTGCCAGCAGTGACCGTATTCGGACGGGAAATGAAAAACTGTTTTTT.